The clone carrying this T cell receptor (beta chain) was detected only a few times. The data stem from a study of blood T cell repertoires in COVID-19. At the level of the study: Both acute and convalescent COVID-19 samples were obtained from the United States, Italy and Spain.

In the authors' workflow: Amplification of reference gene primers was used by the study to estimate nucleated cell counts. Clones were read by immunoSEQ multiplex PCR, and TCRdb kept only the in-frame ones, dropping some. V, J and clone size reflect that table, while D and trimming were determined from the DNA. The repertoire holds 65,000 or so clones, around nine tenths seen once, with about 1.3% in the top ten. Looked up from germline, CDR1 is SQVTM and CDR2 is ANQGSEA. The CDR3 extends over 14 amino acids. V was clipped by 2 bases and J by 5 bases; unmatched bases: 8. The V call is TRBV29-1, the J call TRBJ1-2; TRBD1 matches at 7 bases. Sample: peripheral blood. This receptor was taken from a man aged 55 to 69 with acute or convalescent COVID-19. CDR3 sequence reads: CSVELQGKVYGYTF. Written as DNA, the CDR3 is TGCAGCGTTGAACTACAGGGGAAGGTTTATGGCTACACCTTC.